The present entry profiles one TCR beta chain with its context. There is no known antigen for this receptor. Qualities for individual bases were not recorded, and no much larger clone is one base off. This record belongs to a study of blood T cell repertoires in COVID-19 (dated by TCRdb to between 2020 and 2021). For the wider study: The collaborator samples originated in the United States, Italy and Spain and spanned the acute and convalescent phases of COVID-19. Where HLA class I and class II types were available, the types were taken from metadata supplied by the sample provider, not from assay-based typing. The dataset comprised deeply sampled blood TCRbeta repertoires from subjects exposed to, actively infected with, or recovered from COVID-19. Samples were obtained from the ongoing ImmuneRACE study (first 160 participants) and from some 1,300 subjects provided by 6 global collaborators. A freely available public database, intended as a resource for researchers studying the immune response to SARS-CoV-2, is where the repertoires were released. The material from the prospective study consisted of cDNA or gDNA derived from T cells, B-cell-depleted T cells, or PBMCs. A de-identified subject ID, COVID-19 status, age in years and sex were almost always included in the sample metadata. General findings and caveats noted by the study authors: The quantity of clinical and demographic metadata differed by source and by participant and was supplied without curation.

Via the germline V gene, CDR1 is MNHEY and CDR2 SVGAGI. The V end gives up 6 bases and the J end 7 bases, leaving 9 bases in the junction not matched to a gene. Counted from cysteine to phenylalanine, this CDR3 has 14 amino acids. Only CDR3 DNA remains: 42 bases, in frame from the first base. TCRbeta CDR3 regions were amplified from genomic DNA using the immunoSEQ Assay, a bias-controlled multiplex PCR. On the authors' methods: The number of nucleated cells in each sample was estimated from the amplification of reference gene primers within the assay. Sequence reads were collapsed and filtered to measure the absolute abundance of every unique TCRbeta CDR3 rearrangement. Productive Simpson clonality was computed per sample as the square root of Simpson's diversity index over productive rearrangements. TCRdb's version of the immuneACCESS table is confined to in-frame rearrangements and falls short of the full clone set. An unresolved V gene accounts for under half of the shortfall where checked; the remainder is of unknown origin. D and trimming were read from the DNA, whereas the V and J calls and clone size are those reported in that table. The sample has 150,000 to 200,000 clones on record, around 82% of them singletons. The ten largest clones represent 4.5% to 6.5% of the sample.

Participants in the prospective study were enrolled through a virtual design, were aged about 18 to 89 years, and lived in 24 United States geographic areas. To assign participants to cohorts, the prospective study relied on clinical history that participants themselves reported in a screening survey and a study questionnaire. In the prospective study, whole blood, serum and a nasopharyngeal or oropharyngeal swab were collected from each participant by mobile phlebotomists. Over a 2-month period, participants in the prospective study had the option of providing additional blood draws and questionnaires. Prospective study blood samples were shipped either frozen or at room temperature before DNA extraction.

The chain links TRBV6-5 with TRBJ1-5; 7 central bases correspond to TRBD1. The clonotype comes from a woman aged 55-70 years with acute COVID-19. Sequencing input: PBMCs or T cells enriched from blood (not recorded which). The DNA sequence reads TGTGCCAGCAGCCGCCTACAGGGGATGCAGCCCCAGCATTTT. The resulting protein is CASSRLQGMQPQHF.